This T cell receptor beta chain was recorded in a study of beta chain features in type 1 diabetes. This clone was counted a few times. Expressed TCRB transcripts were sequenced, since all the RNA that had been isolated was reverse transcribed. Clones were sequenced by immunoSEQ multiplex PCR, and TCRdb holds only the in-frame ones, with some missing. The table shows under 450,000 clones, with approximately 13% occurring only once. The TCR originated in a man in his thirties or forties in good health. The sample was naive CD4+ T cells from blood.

The CDR3 DNA is TGCGCCAGCAGTCCCGGGACAGGGGCCAAAAACATTCAGTACTTC. This codes for CASSPGTGAKNIQYF. The J gene is TRBJ2-4, the V gene TRBV23-1; 9 nucleotides line up with TRBD1. TRBV23-1 is known as an ORF, though its function is uncertain. The V segment lost 4 bases and the J segment 1 base; nucleotides outside the gene matches: 2. This CDR3 contains 15 residues.